These 15 T cell receptor beta chains originate from one sample sequenced in a study of T-cell memory formation after mild COVID-19. TCRdb re-analysed the 5' RACE reads in MiXCR, keeping a single row per CDR3 protein. This table holds a few hundred thousand distinct CDR3 sequences, approximately 15% found once. Sequenced material: PBMCs or a T cell subset sorted from them (not recorded which). These receptors came from a man aged 18 to 29 who had mild COVID-19 (a few samples of this study predate the infection). Cell type and time point are not known.

This clonotype occurred a few times. The chain uses TRBV10-2 and TRBJ2-1; 8 bases agree with TRBD2. CDR1 is WSHSY and CDR2 is SAAADI in the germline V gene. The CDR3 totals 15 residues. Trimming removed 6 bases from V and 5 bases from J; junction bases left unmatched: 9. The CDR3 sequence is CASRSAGGGDNEQFF. DNA of the CDR3: TGCGCCAGCAGGTCGGCCGGGGGGGGCGACAATGAGCAGTTCTTC.

The CDR3 spells CASSTPGGSYEQYF. CDR3 bases: TGCGCCAGCAGCACTCCGGGGGGCTCCTACGAGCAGTACTTC. This rearrangement joins TRBV5-1 to TRBJ2-7; 7 nucleotides line up with TRBD2. The CDR3 sequence is 14 residues long. J lost 0 bases, V lost 4 bases, and 4 bases had no gene match. CDR1 SGHRS and CDR2 YFSETQ come from the germline V gene. The variable domain in full, completed from reference TRBV5-1 and TRBJ2-7, reads KAGVTQTPRYLIKTRGQQVTLSCSPISGHRSVSWYQQTPGQGLQFLFEYFSETQRNKGNFPGRFSGRQFSNSRSEMNVSTLELGDSALYLCASSTPGGSYEQYFGPGTRLTVT.

The sample holds a few counts of this clonotype. The chain joins TRBV4-1 to TRBJ1-2, with D hard to call. With 0 bases removed from V and 5 bases from J, the gap between germline ends came to 10 bases. The CDR3 is 14 residues long. The germline gives CDR1 MGHRA, CDR2 YSYEKL. As DNA, the CDR3 is TGCGCCAGCAGCCAAGAAGGTCAAGTATATGGCTACACCTTC. It encodes CASSQEGQVYGYTF.

There are a few counts of this clonotype. This chain connects TRBV7-2 to TRBJ2-1; a weak D match, TRBD2 (6 bases). Trimming left V 8 bases short and J 6 bases short, with 20 bases between. CDR3 size: 15 residues. In germline, CDR1 is SGHTA, CDR2 FQGNSA. The CDR3 protein is CASGLWAGPTNEQFF. The CDR3 bases are TGTGCCAGCGGGCTATGGGCGGGGCCAACCAATGAGCAGTTCTTC. Filled out from reference TRBV7-2 and TRBJ2-1, the complete variable domain reads GAGVSQSPSNKVTEKGKDVELRCDPISGHTALYWYRQSLGQGLEFLIYFQGNSAPDKSGLPSDRFSAERTGGSVSTLTIQRTQQEDSAVYLCASGLWAGPTNEQFFGPGTRLTVL.

J is TRBJ1-5 and V is TRBV18; 9 bases line up with TRBD1. Germline trimming cut 5 bases from V and 5 bases from J; bases unmatched to any gene: 7. CDR3 length: 15 residues. Germline CDR1 KGHSH, CDR2 LQKENI. CDR3 region: CASSSDRGTDQPQHF. The CDR3 DNA reads as TGTGCCAGCTCATCGGACAGGGGAACGGATCAGCCCCAGCATTTT.

This clonotype was seen more than once but under ten times. The chain has TRBV9 and TRBJ1-5; weak D call: TRBD1 (6 bases). From germline, CDR1 is SGDLS and CDR2 YYNGEE. Trimming shortened V by 3 bases and J by 7 bases, and 17 bases separated the two germline ends. This CDR3 contains 15 residues. The CDR3 loop reads CASSARGEVEQPQHF. The CDR3 nucleotides are TGTGCCAGCAGCGCTAGGGGGGAGGTGGAACAGCCCCAGCATTTT.

V usage is TRBV9 and J usage is TRBJ2-1, with D tentatively TRBD2 (6 bases). Germline V lookup: CDR1 SGDLS, CDR2 YYNGEE. The V end was cut by 1 base, the J end by 2 bases, with 19 bases between. The CDR3 sequence is 18 residues long. CDR3 residues: CASSVPHDGAGPYNEQFF. CDR3 DNA: TGTGCCAGCAGCGTACCTCATGACGGGGCGGGGCCCTACAATGAGCAGTTCTTC.

This rearrangement joins TRBV11-2 to TRBJ2-5; 9 nucleotides match TRBD1. This CDR3 region has 14 residues. Per germline, CDR1 SGHAT and CDR2 FQNNGV. Trimming at V came to 3 bases and at J to 5 bases, leaving 4 bases not matched to a gene. Here the CDR3 DNA reads TGTGCCAGCAGCTTCGGGACAGGGATGGAGACCCAGTACTTC. Amino acids: CASSFGTGMETQYF.

This clonotype has just a few counts. This sequence joins TRBV25-1 and TRBJ1-1, with D possibly matching TRBD1 (5 bases). This CDR3 is 15 amino acids long. CDR1 MGHDK and CDR2 SYGVNS come from the germline V gene. Trimming removed 4 bases at V and 3 bases at J, with 15 bases between. The CDR3 region has the DNA TGTGCCAGCAGTGCGTTTGCAGGGTCAGACACTGAAGCTTTCTTT. Its translation: CASSAFAGSDTEAFF.

Ten or more counts support this clonotype. V gene TRBV24-1 combines with J gene TRBJ2-3; D is unclear. Per germline, CDR1 KGHDR and CDR2 SFDVKD. V lost 3 bases and J lost 0, with 3 bases in between. The CDR3 is made up of 13 amino acids. CDR3 bases: TGTGCCACCAGTGATCCCAGCACAGATACGCAGTATTTT. As protein: CATSDPSTDTQYF.

V is TRBV12-3 or TRBV12-4 and J is TRBJ1-1, with TRBD1 matching over 7 bases. The CDR3 loop spans 15 amino acids. V lost 5 bases to trimming and J lost 4 bases; unmatched junction nucleotides: 10. DNA of the CDR3: TGTGCCAGCAGTCCTCACAGGGGCGGGGGCACTGAAGCTTTCTTT. The encoded protein is CASSPHRGGGTEAFF.

V and J are TRBV7-9 and TRBJ2-2; D perhaps matches TRBD2 (5 bases). CDR1 SEHNR and CDR2 FQNEAQ come from the germline V gene (reference sequence). CDR3 length: 16 amino acids. V was cut by 3 bases and J by 1 base, with 12 bases left in between. CDR3 residues: CASSLSVGVNTGELFF. CDR3 sequence (DNA): TGTGCCAGCAGCTTGAGCGTCGGGGTGAACACCGGGGAGCTGTTTTTT.

Ten or more counts support this clonotype. V is TRBV21-1 and J is TRBJ2-3; TRBD1 was called by the table and not checked on the DNA. TRBV21-1 is reported as a pseudogene. This CDR3 region has 18 residues. In DNA form, the CDR3 reads TGTGCCAGCAGCAAAATAAGACGTCTTCGCCCGGTCGCAGATACGCAGTATTTT. Translation gives CASSKIRRLRPVADTQYF.

This clonotype occurred many times. The V gene is TRBV6-5, the J gene TRBJ2-3, with 7 positions matching TRBD2. CDR1 and CDR2 from the germline V gene are MNHEY and SVGAGI. CDR3 length: 14 residues. J gave up 3 bases and V 6 bases, and 6 bases lay outside the gene matches. CDR3 sequence reads: CASSPGLVTDTQYF. CDR3 bases: TGTGCCAGCAGCCCAGGACTAGTTACAGATACGCAGTATTTT.

The rearrangement links TRBV5-1 to TRBJ2-7, with TRBD1 matching 7 bases. The J segment lost 0 bases and the V segment lost 2 bases, leaving 8 bases of the junction unmatched. The CDR3 length is 16 residues. CDR1 SGHRS and CDR2 YFSETQ come from the germline V gene. The CDR3 here is CASSFARGGASYEQYF. The CDR3 DNA is TGCGCCAGCAGCTTTGCCAGAGGGGGCGCCTCCTACGAGCAGTACTTC.